This T cell receptor (beta chain) was identified during a study of cytomegalovirus exposure and HLA in healthy donors. Notes on this clone: Its antigen is undetermined.

Germline loops: CDR1 SGDLS, CDR2 YYNGEE. After removal of 0 bases from V and 6 bases from J, the junction contained 3 bases not matched to a gene. This CDR3 spans 14 amino acids. Broader study findings: In a later analysis, at a false discovery rate of 0.05, 17,000 or so TCR beta sequences were associated with HLA alleles. In a later analysis, TCR beta V- and J-gene trimming showed a link to a missense DCLRE1C variant.

A multiplex PCR was run with 60 Vbeta primers and 13 Jbeta primers. As originally analysed: An analysis performed later counted 81 million or so unique TCR beta chains (roughly 11 million of them shared). TCRdb's copy holds only in-frame clones and misses some; the assay was immunoSEQ multiplex PCR. The D gene and trimming were derived from the DNA, and the V and J assignments and clone size from that table. The data show 190,000 or so clones, approximately 85% seen once. V is TRBV9 and J is TRBJ2-5, with 9 bases identical to TRBD1. Sequencing was carried out using PBMCs. The TCR originated in a woman aged 50 to 60 in good health and CMV-seropositive. This CDR3 is CASSVGGQGKTQYF. CDR3 sequence (DNA): TGTGCCAGCAGCGTAGGGGGACAGGGAAAGACCCAGTACTTC.